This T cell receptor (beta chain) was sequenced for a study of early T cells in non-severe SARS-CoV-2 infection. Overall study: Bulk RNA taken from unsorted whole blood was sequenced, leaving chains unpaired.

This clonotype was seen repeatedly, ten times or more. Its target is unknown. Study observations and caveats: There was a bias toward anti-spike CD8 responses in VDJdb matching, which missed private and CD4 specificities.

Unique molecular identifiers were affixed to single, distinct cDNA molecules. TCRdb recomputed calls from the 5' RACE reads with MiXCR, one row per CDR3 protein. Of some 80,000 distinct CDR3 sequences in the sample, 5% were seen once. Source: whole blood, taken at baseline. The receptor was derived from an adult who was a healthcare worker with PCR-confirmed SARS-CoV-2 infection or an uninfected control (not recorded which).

In DNA, the CDR3 is TGTGCCAGCAGTTTACAGATCGTACGCGGGTCAGGTCAGCCCCAGCATTTT. Translated: CASSLQIVRGSGQPQHF. The chain links TRBV28 to TRBJ1-5; the D is unclear. From germline, CDR1 is MDHEN and CDR2 SYDVKM. V gave up 2 bases and J gave up 6 bases, with 20 bases separating them. There are 17 residues in the CDR3.